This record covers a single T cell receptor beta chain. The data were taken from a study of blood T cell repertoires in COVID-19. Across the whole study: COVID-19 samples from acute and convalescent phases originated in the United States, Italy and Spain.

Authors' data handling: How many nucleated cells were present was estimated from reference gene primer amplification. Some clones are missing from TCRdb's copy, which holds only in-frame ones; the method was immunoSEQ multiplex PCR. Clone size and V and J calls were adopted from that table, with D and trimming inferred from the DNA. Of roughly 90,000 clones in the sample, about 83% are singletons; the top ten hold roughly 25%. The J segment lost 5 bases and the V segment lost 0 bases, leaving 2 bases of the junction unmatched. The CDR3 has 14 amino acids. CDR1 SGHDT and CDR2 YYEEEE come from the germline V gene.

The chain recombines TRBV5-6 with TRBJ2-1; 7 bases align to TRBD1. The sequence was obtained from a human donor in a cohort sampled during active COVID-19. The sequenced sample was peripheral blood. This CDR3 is CASSLGTGDNEQFF. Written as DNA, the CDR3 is TGTGCCAGCAGCTTGGGGACAGGTGACAATGAGCAGTTCTTC.